Presented here are 2 T cell receptor beta chains from one specimen sequenced in a study of blood T cell repertoires in COVID-19. Profiling relied on immunoSEQ multiplex PCR, and the TCRdb table lists in-frame clones only, not all of them. The data hold hundreds of thousands of clones, with 70% to 90% observed a single time. Sequenced material: peripheral blood. All receptors derive from a man aged 80 or over with acute or convalescent COVID-19.

V usage is TRBV5-4 and J usage is TRBJ2-7, with a weak D call TRBD1 (6 bases). V shed 0 bases and J shed 3 bases, with 13 bases lying between them. The CDR3 contains 15 residues. Per germline, CDR1 SGHNT and CDR2 YYREEE (reference sequence). The CDR3 nucleotides are TGTGCCAGCAGCTTGGAACGGACAGCTAACTACGAGCAGTACTTC. It codes for CASSLERTANYEQYF.

The rearrangement uses TRBV19 and TRBJ2-5; 10 nucleotides align to TRBD2. CDR1 is LNHDA and CDR2 is SQIVND in the germline V gene (reference sequence). Unmatched junction bases numbered 10, after V lost 0 bases and J lost 9 bases. The CDR3 runs 16 residues. Written as DNA, the CDR3 is TGTGCCAGTAGTATAGATCGGGCTAGCGGGAGAATAGCCCAGTACTTC. Amino acids: CASSIDRASGRIAQYF.